This TCR beta chain was sequenced for a study of T cell repertoires in cytomegalovirus infection. General study findings and limits: The ex vivo response was dominated by HLA-C-restricted CMV-specific TCR beta clonotypes.

Germline V lookup: CDR1 SGHTA, CDR2 FQGNSA. V was shortened by 5 bases and J by 5 bases, with 13 bases between the two germline ends. This CDR3 has 14 residues. Each CDR3 protein gets one entry after TCRdb re-called the reads with MiXCR. The sample lists a few hundred thousand distinct CDR3 sequences, almost 40% occurring once. This clonotype was counted at least ten times. Its antigen is currently unknown. This clonotype was sampled from a human donor in good health (CMV status not recorded). Some clones in this sample may be carry-over from other donors' samples. The sequencing used cultured PBMCs, collected from culture after CMV antigen stimulation. The chain has TRBV7-2 and TRBJ2-1, with D possibly being TRBD2 (6 bases). The CDR3 sequence is CASSQEGLNNEQFF. CDR3 sequence (DNA): TGTGCCAGCAGCCAAGAGGGACTTAACAATGAGCAGTTCTTC.